This T cell receptor (beta chain) comes out of a study of human thymus T cells. Study-wide results and limits: Within thymic and blood repertoires, V and J gene usage appeared to be biased. Thymic TCR repertoires of unrelated people reportedly overlapped highly.

V lost 0 bases to trimming and J lost 6 bases; unmatched junction nucleotides: 16. The CDR3 totals 19 residues. In germline, CDR1 is SGDLS, CDR2 YYNGEE. This clone appeared once. Its antigen is not known. Using immunoSEQ multiplex PCR, the repertoire was profiled, and TCRdb retains in-frame clones only, with some absent. The sample has some 130,000 clones, around 96% seen once. It was from resections taken during corrective heart surgery that the thymus tissue came. Among the donors, all were healthy Finnish infants having corrective surgery for congenital heart defects. The sequence came from a boy in the first two years of life with a congenital heart defect but otherwise immunologically healthy. Material for sequencing was thymus tissue. The chain is built from TRBV9 and TRBJ2-2; TRBD2 matches 8 bases. CDR3 coding DNA: TGTGCCAGCAGCGTAGGACCCTCTAAGCGGGGGAGTTTCTCCGGGGAGCTGTTTTTT. Encoded protein: CASSVGPSKRGSFSGELFF.